This T cell receptor (beta chain) derives from a study of cytotoxic CD8 clonotypes in ibrutinib-treated CLL. Study information: Specimens for response were gathered following a median roughly eleven months of therapy, spanning 6 to 36. Sample averages reached about 260,000 productive templates and roughly 96,000 productive rearrangements.

This CDR3 contains 15 residues. Germline CDR1 and CDR2: MDHEN and SYDVKM. The ends were cut back, 3 bases at V and 6 bases at J, with 17 bases in the middle. Sequencing was performed with immunoSEQ multiplex PCR; in TCRdb, only in-frame clones are kept and a portion is missing. The table records some 300,000 clones, roughly 79% of them present only once. This TCR derives from a human donor with chronic lymphocytic leukemia. Material: PBMCs, obtained before ibrutinib treatment. This sequence joins TRBV28 and TRBJ1-2; a weak D match, TRBD1 (6 bases). The DNA for the CDR3 is TGTGCCAGCAGTTTTTATCAGGGGAAGTGGGATGGCTACACCTTC. As protein: CASSFYQGKWDGYTF.